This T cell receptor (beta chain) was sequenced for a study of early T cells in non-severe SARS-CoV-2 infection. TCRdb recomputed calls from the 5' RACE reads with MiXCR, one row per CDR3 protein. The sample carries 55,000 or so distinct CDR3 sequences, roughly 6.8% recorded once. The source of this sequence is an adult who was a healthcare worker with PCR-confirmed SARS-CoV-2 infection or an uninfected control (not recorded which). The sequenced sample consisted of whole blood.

The CDR3 protein is CATSRGDRPYEQYF. For the CDR3, the DNA is TGTGCCACCAGCAGGGGGGACAGACCCTACGAGCAGTACTTC. The chain has TRBV15 and TRBJ2-7; TRBD1 aligns across 7 bases. CDR3 length equals 14 residues. J lost 2 bases, V lost 3 bases, and 4 bases had no gene match. Germline-derived CDR1 and CDR2 are LNHNV and YYDKDF (reference sequence).